This T cell receptor (beta chain) was sequenced during a study of CD8 T cells in ankylosing spondylitis. This clonotype has at least ten counts. Molecular-barcoded quantitative 5'-RACE produced these TCR beta libraries. From the 5' RACE reads, TCRdb called clonotypes with MiXCR, one entry per CDR3 protein. Of 250,000 or so distinct CDR3 sequences listed, 15% to 20% are singletons. CDR1 SQVTM and CDR2 ANQGSEA come from the germline V gene. Trimming stripped 5 bases from V and 0 bases from J, with 5 bases between. The CDR3 runs to 11 residues. The chain recombines TRBV29-1 with TRBJ2-7; perhaps TRBD2 as D (5 bases). Material for sequencing was blood, either unsorted or a sorted T cell fraction (not recorded which). This clonotype was sampled from a male donor with ankylosing spondylitis or in good health (not recorded which). CDR3 sequence reads: CSVRDSYEQYF. As DNA, the CDR3 is TGCAGCGTTCGGGACTCCTACGAGCAGTACTTC.